This T cell receptor beta chain is drawn from a study of technical replicates of blood from a few donors. Repertoires were generated with immunoSEQ multiplex PCR, while TCRdb's copy carries only in-frame clones and drops some. The sample holds about 56,000 clones, around 93% seen once. The J segment lost 6 bases and the V segment lost 2 bases, leaving 7 bases of the junction unmatched. This CDR3 comprises 14 residues. Germline CDR1 SGHRS, CDR2 YFSETQ. Sequenced sample: PBMCs. This TCR came from a human donor in good health. Some clones in this sample may be carry-over from other donors' samples. The rearrangement uses TRBV5-1 and TRBJ1-2; 7 nucleotides match TRBD1. The CDR3 sequence: CASSFRTGRDGYTF. The CDR3, as DNA: TGCGCCAGCAGCTTTCGGACAGGACGGGATGGCTACACCTTC.